This T cell receptor beta chain was obtained from a study of PD-1 blockade in classical Hodgkin lymphoma. Study observations and caveats: The authors have not defined what causes the repertoire differences, possibly disease activity or prior therapy.

Relapses following autologous stem cell transplantation were seen in all patients, with brentuximab vedotin exposure varying. The germline V gene encodes CDR1 MDHEN and CDR2 SYDVKM. Trimming left V 1 base short and J 5 bases short, with 0 bases between. The CDR3 extends over 11 amino acids. TCRdb's table, derived via immunoSEQ multiplex PCR, lists solely in-frame clones and lacks some. This table holds about 10,000 clones, 70% to 85% found once. To note about this clone: Its antigen is not identified.

The sequence derives from a human donor with classical Hodgkin lymphoma. The specimen was peripheral blood mononuclear cells (PBMCs), collected before the second cycle of nivolumab. The chain employs TRBV28 and TRBJ2-1, with D unclear. The CDR3 nucleotides read TGTGCCAGCAGTTTATACAATGAGCAGTTCTTC. This sequence encodes CASSLYNEQFF.